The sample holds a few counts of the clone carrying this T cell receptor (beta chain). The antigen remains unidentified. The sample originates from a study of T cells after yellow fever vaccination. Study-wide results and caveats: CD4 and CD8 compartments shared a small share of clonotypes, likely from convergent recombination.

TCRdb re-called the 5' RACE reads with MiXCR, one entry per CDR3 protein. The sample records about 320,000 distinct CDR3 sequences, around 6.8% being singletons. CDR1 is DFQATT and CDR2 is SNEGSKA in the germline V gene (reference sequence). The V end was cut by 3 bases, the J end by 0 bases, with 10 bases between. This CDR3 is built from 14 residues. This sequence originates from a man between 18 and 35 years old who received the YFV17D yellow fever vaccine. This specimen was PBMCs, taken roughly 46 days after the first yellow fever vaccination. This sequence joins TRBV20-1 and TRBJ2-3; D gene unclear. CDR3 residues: CSARDPTSTDTQYF. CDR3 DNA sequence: TGCAGTGCTAGGGACCCGACGAGCACAGATACGCAGTATTTT.